This T cell receptor beta chain emerged from a study of T cell responses to AZD1222 COVID-19 vaccine. Study at large: Some second doses came at about 4 weeks and others at about 12 weeks; these were pooled. Study results and caveats: When two AZD1222 doses had been given, Spike-specific TCR breadth and depth rose. Most donors were white British and more were female, and clonal diversity was possibly underestimated. Only after the peak T cell response were repertoires sampled.

J lost 4 bases, V lost 9 bases, and 12 bases had no gene match. In germline, CDR1 is MNHEY, CDR2 SMNVEV (reference sequence). This CDR3 spans 15 amino acids. The table came from immunoSEQ multiplex PCR; TCRdb's copy has only in-frame clones and leaves some out. The data show 95,000 to 150,000 clones, around 88% seen once. Comment on this clone: The antigen is not known.

The sequenced sample was peripheral blood, obtained on day 0 of AZD1222 vaccination. This chain links TRBV27 with TRBJ2-3; 8 nucleotides match TRBD2. The sequence derives from an adult in good health. Here the CDR3 DNA reads TGTGCCAGTTCAAGGGGTAGCGGGGTTCCAGATACGCAGTATTTT. Translated: CASSRGSGVPDTQYF.